The 20 T cell receptor beta chains reported below all come from one sample, sequenced in a study of cytotoxic CD8 clonotypes in ibrutinib-treated CLL. Repertoires were generated with immunoSEQ multiplex PCR, while TCRdb's copy carries only in-frame clones and drops some. Of a few hundred thousand clones detected, about 80% appear once; the ten largest clones hold roughly 6.3%. The source material was PBMCs, sampled before ibrutinib treatment. Source of these receptors: a human donor with chronic lymphocytic leukemia.

This chain joins TRBV28 and TRBJ1-2, with 8 bases aligning to TRBD1. Germline loops: CDR1 MDHEN, CDR2 SYDVKM. Unmatched junction bases numbered 7, after V lost 4 bases and J lost 6 bases. The CDR3 runs 14 residues. CDR3 bases: TGTGCCAGCAGTTCCTATGACAGGGGTCATGGCTACACCTTC. It encodes CASSSYDRGHGYTF.

J is TRBJ2-1 and V is TRBV6-5; D is undetermined. CDR1 MNHEY and CDR2 SVGAGI come from the germline V gene. The ends were cut back, 3 bases at V and 7 bases at J, with 13 bases in the middle. The CDR3 length is 14 residues. The CDR3 DNA is TGTGCCAGCAGTTATTACGAGGTGGGAAATGAGCAGTTCTTC. This translates into CASSYYEVGNEQFF.

The rearrangement uses TRBV5-6 and TRBJ1-1; D gene unclear. The germline V gene encodes CDR1 SGHDT and CDR2 YYEEEE. V lost 2 bases to trimming and J lost 5 bases, with 7 bases between them. The CDR3 has 12 amino acids. This CDR3 is CASSFLGTEAFF. The CDR3 nucleotides are TGTGCCAGCAGCTTTTTAGGGACTGAAGCTTTCTTT.

This chain links TRBV29-1 with TRBJ2-1; D is uncertain. CDR3 length: 10 amino acids. V gave up 5 bases and J gave up 7 bases, with 6 bases separating them. Germline-derived CDR1 and CDR2 are SQVTM and ANQGSEA. As DNA, the CDR3 is TGCAGCGTTCAGGAGAATGAGCAGTTCTTC. Translation gives CSVQENEQFF.

The chain recombines TRBV27 with TRBJ2-7, with 7 bases fitting TRBD2. This CDR3 contains 15 residues. The trim removed 1 base at V and 3 bases at J, leaving 6 bases unmatched. Germline V gene lookup returns CDR1 MNHEY and CDR2 SMNVEV (reference sequence). The DNA of the CDR3 is TGTGCCAGCAGTTTATACCTAGCGGCTGGCTACGAGCAGTACTTC. Its translation: CASSLYLAAGYEQYF.

This sequence joins TRBV7-7 and TRBJ2-5, with TRBD1 identical over 10 bases. Unmatched junction bases numbered 2, after V lost 4 bases and J lost 6 bases. The V gene's germline CDR1 is SSHAT and CDR2 FNYEAQ (reference sequence). The CDR3 is 13 amino acids. The CDR3 sequence: CASSSDRGQTQYF. The CDR3 DNA reads as TGTGCCAGCAGCTCCGACAGGGGGCAGACCCAGTACTTC.

The chain carries TRBV9 and TRBJ2-3; 7 bases align to TRBD2. V shed 0 bases, J shed 1 base, and the junction held 5 bases outside the gene matches. The germline CDR1 and CDR2 sequences are SGDLS and YYNGEE. The CDR3 has 16 residues. The CDR3 protein is CASSVGLAIRTDTQYF. CDR3 nucleotide sequence: TGTGCCAGCAGCGTAGGACTAGCCATTCGCACAGATACGCAGTATTTT. Drawing the rest from reference TRBV9 and TRBJ2-3, the complete variable domain is DSGVTQTPKHLITATGQRVTLRCSPRSGDLSVYWYQQSLDQGLQFLIQYYNGEERAKGNILERFSAQQFPDLHSELNLSSLELGDSALYFCASSVGLAIRTDTQYFGPGTRLTVL.

This chain links TRBV29-1 with TRBJ2-3, with TRBD1 as a possible D gene (5 bases). The germline gives CDR1 SQVTM, CDR2 ANQGSEA. V gave up 3 bases and J gave up 1 base, with 8 bases separating them. The length of the CDR3 is 13 residues. The CDR3 reads CSVDDRGTDTQYF. CDR3 nucleotide sequence: TGCAGCGTTGATGACAGAGGCACAGATACGCAGTATTTT.

The V call is TRBV5-1, the J call TRBJ2-7, with D unclear. The CDR3 loop spans 14 amino acids. Germline values: CDR1 SGHRS, CDR2 YFSETQ. Between the trimmed V and J ends, which lost 3 bases and 0 bases, there was a span of 10 bases. The CDR3 bases are TGCGCCAGCAGCTCACACACGGGCTCCTACGAGCAGTACTTC. Amino acids: CASSSHTGSYEQYF.

There are a few counts of this clone. This chain joins TRBV7-6 and TRBJ1-3, with D uncertain. V was clipped by 5 bases and J by 0 bases, with 8 bases between them. Germline CDR1 SGHVS, CDR2 FNYEAQ. The CDR3 length is 14 residues. CDR3 coding DNA: TGTGCCAGCAGCCTCACATACTCTGGAAACACCATATATTTT. It translates to CASSLTYSGNTIYF.

The J gene is TRBJ1-1, the V gene TRBV10-3; maybe TRBD1 (6 bases). Germline lookup yields CDR1 ENHRY and CDR2 SYGVKD. This CDR3 contains 12 residues. The V gene lost 6 bases and the J gene lost 8 bases, with 13 bases spanning the gap. The CDR3 reads CAISLLTGEAFF. The CDR3 nucleotides read TGTGCCATCAGCCTATTGACAGGAGAAGCTTTCTTT.

V is TRBV6-5 and J is TRBJ2-7; TRBD1 agrees at 10 bases. J lost 5 bases, V lost 4 bases, and 5 bases had no gene match. Per germline, CDR1 MNHEY and CDR2 SVGAGI. The CDR3 is made up of 14 amino acids. CDR3 protein: CASSWGTGANEQYF. DNA for the CDR3: TGTGCCAGCAGTTGGGGGACAGGGGCTAACGAGCAGTACTTC.

This chain links TRBV19 with TRBJ2-2; 10 nucleotides agree with TRBD2. There are 17 residues in the CDR3. Germline assignment: CDR1 LNHDA and CDR2 SQIVND (reference sequence). V dropped 8 bases and J dropped 6; count of bases not matched to a gene: 15. The CDR3 region has the DNA TGTGCCAGTTCCAGTCCATATGAGCGGGAGGGCTCCGGGGAGCTGTTTTTT. Translating it yields CASSSPYEREGSGELFF. The complete variable domain, with remaining parts taken from reference TRBV19 and TRBJ2-2, reads DGGITQSPKYLFRKEGQNVTLSCEQNLNHDAMYWYRQDPGQGLRLIYYSQIVNDFQKGDIAEGYSVSREKKESFPLTVTSAQKNPTAFYLCASSSPYEREGSGELFFGEGSRLTVL.

CDR3 bases: TGTGCCAGCAGCCAAGTAGGGACGGCTCCTGGAAACACCATATATTTT. It codes for CASSQVGTAPGNTIYF. The rearrangement joins TRBV4-2 to TRBJ1-3; D might be TRBD1 (5 bases). The CDR3 has 16 amino acids. Germline CDR1 and CDR2: LGHNA and YNFKEQ. V was shortened by 1 base and J by 2 bases, with 12 bases between the two germline ends.

This clone was detected only once. V and J are TRBV19 and TRBJ2-1; 8 positions match TRBD1. The CDR3 spans 18 residues. Germline lookup yields CDR1 LNHDA and CDR2 SQIVND (reference sequence). The J segment lost 2 bases and the V segment lost 3 bases, leaving 12 bases of the junction unmatched. The CDR3 coding sequence is TGTGCCAGTAGTATTAGAGGTTCCGGACAGGGAACCTACAATGAGCAGTTCTTC. Protein product: CASSIRGSGQGTYNEQFF.

This chain uses TRBV5-6 with TRBJ2-5; no reliable D call. Looked up from germline, CDR1 is SGHDT and CDR2 is YYEEEE. The ends were cut back, 2 bases at V and 3 bases at J, with 8 bases in the middle. The CDR3 length is 13 residues. CDR3: CASSFGYEETQYF. In DNA form, the CDR3 reads TGTGCCAGCAGCTTCGGGTACGAAGAGACCCAGTACTTC.

This clone was found a few times. This chain uses TRBV27 with TRBJ1-1; D perhaps matches TRBD1 (5 bases). The CDR3 has 15 amino acids. Germline-derived CDR1 and CDR2 are MNHEY and SMNVEV (reference sequence). Trimming removed 1 base at V and 1 base at J, with 10 bases between. The CDR3 nucleotides are TGTGCCAGCAGTTTATGGTCTGGGGGGAACACTGAAGCTTTCTTT. The encoded protein is CASSLWSGGNTEAFF.

The chain carries TRBV2 and TRBJ1-2; D is possibly TRBD1 (5 bases). V lost 6 bases, J lost 0 bases, and 14 bases lay in between. This CDR3 contains 15 residues. The germline V gene encodes CDR1 SNHLY and CDR2 FYNNEI. The CDR3 spells CASRGQEGSNYGYTF. The CDR3 DNA sequence: TGTGCCAGCAGGGGGCAGGAGGGGTCTAACTATGGCTACACCTTC.

The CDR3 DNA reads as TGCGCCAGCAGTGACCACGAGCAGTACTTC. Encoded protein: CASSDHEQYF. J is TRBJ2-7 and V is TRBV10-2; D not resolved. The CDR3 is made up of 10 amino acids. Per germline, CDR1 WSHSY and CDR2 SAAADI. V shed 3 bases and J shed 5 bases, with 2 bases lying between them.

A word on this clone: This sample also contains other DNA sequences that code for the same CDR3. This sequence joins TRBV7-8 and TRBJ1-2, with 7 bases fitting TRBD1. The CDR3 has 14 residues. The V and J ends lost 1 base and 3 bases, in that order; junction bases with no gene match: 2. In germline, CDR1 is SGHVS, CDR2 FQNEAQ. The CDR3 region has the DNA TGTGCCAGCAGCTTAGACAGGGGAGACTATGGCTACACCTTC. This encodes CASSLDRGDYGYTF.